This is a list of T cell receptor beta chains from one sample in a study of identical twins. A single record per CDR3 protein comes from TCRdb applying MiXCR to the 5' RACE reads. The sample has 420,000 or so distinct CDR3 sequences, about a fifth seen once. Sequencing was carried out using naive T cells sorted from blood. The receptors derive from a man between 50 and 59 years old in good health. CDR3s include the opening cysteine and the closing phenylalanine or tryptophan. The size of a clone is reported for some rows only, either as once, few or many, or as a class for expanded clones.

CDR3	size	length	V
CASRSGTDQPQHF	-	13	TRBV5-1
CASSPTGGSSLAEAFF	-	16	TRBV18
CSARSWGPQHF	-	11	TRBV20-1
CASSEVKGLVDTGELFF	once	17	TRBV2
CASSTGLANALYTDTQYF	-	18	TRBV10-2
CASSPTRGLAGGYEQYF	many	17	TRBV7-6
CSVERRLGTEAFF	many	13	TRBV29-1
CASSLPGQGALTGNTIYF	many	18	TRBV11-1
CASSLDRLGAGANVLTF	many	17	TRBV5-1
CASSREMRGQGIYEQYF	few	17	TRBV4-1
CASSQSLGTQYF	-	12	TRBV6-6